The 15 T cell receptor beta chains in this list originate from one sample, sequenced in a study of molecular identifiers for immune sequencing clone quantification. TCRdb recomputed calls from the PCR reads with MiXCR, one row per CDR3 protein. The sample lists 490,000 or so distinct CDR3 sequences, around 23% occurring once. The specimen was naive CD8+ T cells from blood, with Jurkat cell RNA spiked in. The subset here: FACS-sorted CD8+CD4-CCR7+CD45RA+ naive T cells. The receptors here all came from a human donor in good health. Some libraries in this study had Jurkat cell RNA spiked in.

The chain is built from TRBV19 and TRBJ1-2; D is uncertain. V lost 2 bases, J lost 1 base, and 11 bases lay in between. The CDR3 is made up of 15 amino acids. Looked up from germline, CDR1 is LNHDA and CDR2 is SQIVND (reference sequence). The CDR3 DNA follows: TGTGCCAGTAGTATATCTGGAGACGTTAACTATGGCTACACCTTC. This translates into CASSISGDVNYGYTF. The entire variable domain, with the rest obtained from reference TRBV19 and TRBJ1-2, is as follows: DGGITQSPKYLFRKEGQNVTLSCEQNLNHDAMYWYRQDPGQGLRLIYYSQIVNDFQKGDIAEGYSVSREKKESFPLTVTSAQKNPTAFYLCASSISGDVNYGYTFGSGTRLTVV.

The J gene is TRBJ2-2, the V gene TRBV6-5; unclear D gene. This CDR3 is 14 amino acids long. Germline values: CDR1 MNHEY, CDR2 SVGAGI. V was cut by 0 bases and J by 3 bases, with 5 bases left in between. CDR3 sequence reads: CASSYSAYTGELFF. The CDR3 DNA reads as TGTGCCAGCAGTTACTCTGCGTACACCGGGGAGCTGTTTTTT.

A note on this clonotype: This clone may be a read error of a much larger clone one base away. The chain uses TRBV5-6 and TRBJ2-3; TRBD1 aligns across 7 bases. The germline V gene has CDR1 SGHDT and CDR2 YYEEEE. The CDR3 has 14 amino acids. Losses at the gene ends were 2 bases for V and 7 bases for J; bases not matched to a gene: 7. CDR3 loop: CASSFGQDRNTQYF. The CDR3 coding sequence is TGTGCCAGCAGCTTTGGACAGGATCGGAATACGCAGTATTTT. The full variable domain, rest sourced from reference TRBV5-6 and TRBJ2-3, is DAGVTQSPTHLIKTRGQQVTLRCSPKSGHDTVSWYQQALGQGPQFIFQYYEEEERQRGNFPDRFSGHQFPNYSSELNVNALLLGDSALYLCASSFGQDRNTQYFGPGTRLTVL.

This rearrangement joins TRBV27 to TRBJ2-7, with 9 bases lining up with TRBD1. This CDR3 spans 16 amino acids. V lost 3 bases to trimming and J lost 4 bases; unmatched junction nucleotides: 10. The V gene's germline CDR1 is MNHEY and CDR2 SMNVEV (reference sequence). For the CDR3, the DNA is TGTGCCAGCAGTTTCATCACCGGGACAGGGTTTTACGAGCAGTACTTC. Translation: CASSFITGTGFYEQYF.

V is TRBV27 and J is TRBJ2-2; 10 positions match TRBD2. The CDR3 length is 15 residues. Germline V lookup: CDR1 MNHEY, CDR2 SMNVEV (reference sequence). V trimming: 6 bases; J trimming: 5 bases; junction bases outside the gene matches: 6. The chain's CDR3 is CASSLAGVWTGELFF. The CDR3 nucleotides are TGTGCCAGCAGCCTAGCGGGAGTATGGACCGGGGAGCTGTTTTTT.

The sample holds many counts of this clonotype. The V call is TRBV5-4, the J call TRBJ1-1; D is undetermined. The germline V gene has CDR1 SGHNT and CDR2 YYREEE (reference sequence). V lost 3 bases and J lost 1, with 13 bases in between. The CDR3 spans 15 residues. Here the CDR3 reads CASSSVDSSNTEAFF. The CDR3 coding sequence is TGTGCCAGCAGCTCTGTGGACTCCTCGAACACTGAAGCTTTCTTT.

The CDR3 sequence is CSALDAGGITGELFF. For the CDR3, the DNA is TGCAGCGCCCTTGACGCGGGAGGAATCACCGGGGAGCTGTTTTTT. The chain uses TRBV29-1 and TRBJ2-2; the match to TRBD2 covers 8 bases. Germline V lookup: CDR1 SQVTM, CDR2 ANQGSEA. CDR3 length: 15 residues. V was clipped by 7 bases and J by 4 bases; unmatched bases: 11.

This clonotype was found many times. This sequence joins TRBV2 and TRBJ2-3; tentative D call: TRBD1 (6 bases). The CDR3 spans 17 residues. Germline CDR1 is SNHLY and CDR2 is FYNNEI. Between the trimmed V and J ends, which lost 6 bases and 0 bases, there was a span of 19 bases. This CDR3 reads CASRRARGPTSTDTQYF. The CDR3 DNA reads TGTGCCAGCAGACGCGCCAGGGGACCTACAAGCACAGATACGCAGTATTTT.

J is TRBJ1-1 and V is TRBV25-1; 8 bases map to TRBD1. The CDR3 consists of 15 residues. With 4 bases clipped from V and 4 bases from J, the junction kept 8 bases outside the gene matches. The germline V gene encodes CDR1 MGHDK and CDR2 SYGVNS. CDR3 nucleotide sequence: TGTGCCAGCAGTGCCTCCTCGACAGGGGTCACTGAAGCTTTCTTT. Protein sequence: CASSASSTGVTEAFF.

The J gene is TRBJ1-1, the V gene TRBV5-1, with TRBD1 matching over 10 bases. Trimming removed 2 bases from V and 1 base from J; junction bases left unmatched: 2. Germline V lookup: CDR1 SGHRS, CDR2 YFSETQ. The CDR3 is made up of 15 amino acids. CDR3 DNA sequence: TGCGCCAGCAGCTTCTGGGACAGGGGGAACACTGAAGCTTTCTTT. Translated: CASSFWDRGNTEAFF.

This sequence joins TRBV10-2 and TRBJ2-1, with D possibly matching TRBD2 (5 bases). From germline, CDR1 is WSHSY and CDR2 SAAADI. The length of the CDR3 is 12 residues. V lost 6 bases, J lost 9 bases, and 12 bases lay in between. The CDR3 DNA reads TGCGCCAGCAGGGAAAGCGGCGGTGAGCAGTTCTTC. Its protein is CASRESGGEQFF.

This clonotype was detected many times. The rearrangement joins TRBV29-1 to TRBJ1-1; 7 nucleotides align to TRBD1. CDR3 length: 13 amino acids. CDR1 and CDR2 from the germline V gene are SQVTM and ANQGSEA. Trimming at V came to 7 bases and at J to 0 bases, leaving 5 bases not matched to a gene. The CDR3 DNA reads TGCAGCGCCATGACAGGGTTGAACACTGAAGCTTTCTTT. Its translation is CSAMTGLNTEAFF.

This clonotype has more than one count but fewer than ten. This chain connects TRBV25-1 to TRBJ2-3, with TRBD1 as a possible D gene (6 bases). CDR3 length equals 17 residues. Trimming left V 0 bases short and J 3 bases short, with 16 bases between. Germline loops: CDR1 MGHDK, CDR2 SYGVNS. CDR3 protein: CASSEYGTTTWTDTQYF. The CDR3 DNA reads TGTGCCAGCAGTGAATATGGGACAACTACGTGGACAGATACGCAGTATTTT.

This chain's CDR3 is CATSGLTYEQYF. As DNA, the CDR3 is TGTGCCACCAGTGGCCTAACCTACGAGCAGTACTTC. The chain couples TRBV24-1 to TRBJ2-7; D is undetermined. CDR1 KGHDR and CDR2 SFDVKD come from the germline V gene. Trimming took 5 bases from V and 2 from J, leaving 6 bases between them. There are 12 residues in the CDR3.

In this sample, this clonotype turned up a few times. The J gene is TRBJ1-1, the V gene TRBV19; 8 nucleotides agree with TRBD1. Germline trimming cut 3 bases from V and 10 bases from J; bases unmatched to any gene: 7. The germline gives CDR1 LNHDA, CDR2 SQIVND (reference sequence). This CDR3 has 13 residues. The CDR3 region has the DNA TGTGCCAGTAGTATGATGTCAGGGGGCCCAGCTTTCTTT. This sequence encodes CASSMMSGGPAFF.